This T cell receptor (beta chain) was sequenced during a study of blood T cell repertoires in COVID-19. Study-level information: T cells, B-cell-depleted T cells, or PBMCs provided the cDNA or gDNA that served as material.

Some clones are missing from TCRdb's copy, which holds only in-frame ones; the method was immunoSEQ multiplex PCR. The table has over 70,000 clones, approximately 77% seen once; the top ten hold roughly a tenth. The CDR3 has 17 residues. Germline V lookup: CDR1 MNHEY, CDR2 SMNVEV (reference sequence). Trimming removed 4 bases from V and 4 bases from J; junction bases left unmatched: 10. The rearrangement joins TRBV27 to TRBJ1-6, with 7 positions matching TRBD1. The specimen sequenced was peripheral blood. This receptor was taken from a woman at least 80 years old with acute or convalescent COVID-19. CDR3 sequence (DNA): TGTGCCAGCAGTTCCCTAAACAGGGGAATGTATAATTCACCCCTCCACTTT. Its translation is CASSSLNRGMYNSPLHF.